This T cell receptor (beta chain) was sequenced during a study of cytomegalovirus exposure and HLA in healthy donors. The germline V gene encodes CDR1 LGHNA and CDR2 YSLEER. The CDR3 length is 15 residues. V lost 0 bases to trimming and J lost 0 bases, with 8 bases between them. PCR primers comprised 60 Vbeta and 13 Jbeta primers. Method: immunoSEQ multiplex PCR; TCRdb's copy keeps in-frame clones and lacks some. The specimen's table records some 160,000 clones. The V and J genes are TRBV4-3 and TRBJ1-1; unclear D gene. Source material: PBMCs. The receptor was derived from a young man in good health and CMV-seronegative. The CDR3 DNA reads TGCGCCAGCAGCCAAGAGGCTTCCTTGAACACTGAAGCTTTCTTT. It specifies CASSQEASLNTEAFF.